Listed here are 23 T cell receptor beta chains from one sample, sequenced in a study of response to subunit inactivated influenza vaccine. TCRdb re-called the RT-PCR reads through MiXCR, storing one row per CDR3 protein. The sample lists 450,000 to 500,000 distinct CDR3 sequences, about 10% seen once, with approximately 12% in the top ten. Here the sequenced sample was PBMCs from blood, taken more than 35 days after vaccination. The receptors were sampled from a man aged 45-60 years who received an inactivated influenza vaccine.

This clonotype has ten or more counts. This rearrangement joins TRBV5-6 to TRBJ2-1, with 7 bases matching TRBD2. Germline V lookup: CDR1 SGHDT, CDR2 YYEEEE. The V segment lost 2 bases and the J segment 4 bases; nucleotides outside the gene matches: 9. The CDR3 is 16 residues long. The CDR3 here is CASSLTGTKIYNEQFF. CDR3 bases: TGTGCCAGCAGCTTAACCGGGACTAAGATTTACAATGAGCAGTTCTTC. Full variable domain (missing parts from reference TRBV5-6 and TRBJ2-1): DAGVTQSPTHLIKTRGQQVTLRCSPKSGHDTVSWYQQALGQGPQFIFQYYEEEERQRGNFPDRFSGHQFPNYSSELNVNALLLGDSALYLCASSLTGTKIYNEQFFGPGTRLTVL.

This clonotype was counted a few times. J is TRBJ1-1 and V is TRBV6-2 or TRBV6-3; perhaps TRBD1 as D (5 bases). CDR1 is MNHEY, CDR2 SVGEGT, per germline. The CDR3 covers 12 residues. The germline V and J ends were trimmed by 0 bases and 9 bases, with 8 bases remaining between them. The CDR3 spells CASSYSTGKAFF. CDR3 bases: TGTGCCAGCAGTTACTCTACAGGAAAAGCTTTCTTT.

The rearrangement joins TRBV7-9 to TRBJ2-7, with unresolved D. Germline assignment: CDR1 SEHNR and CDR2 FQNEAQ (reference sequence). Deletions cut 5 bases from V and 3 bases from J, with 14 bases between. This CDR3 has 14 amino acids. CDR3 sequence reads: CASSQTKGLYEQYF. CDR3 in DNA: TGTGCCAGCAGCCAGACCAAAGGGCTCTACGAGCAGTACTTC.

This clonotype appeared a few times. V and J are TRBV12-3 or TRBV12-4 and TRBJ1-2; no clear D. The CDR3 runs to 11 residues. The germline V and J ends were trimmed by 0 bases and 8 bases, with 4 bases remaining between them. In nucleotides, the CDR3 is TGTGCCAGCAGTTTAGCCGGGGGCTACACCTTC. As protein: CASSLAGGYTF.

This clonotype was counted at least ten times. The chain carries TRBV29-1 and TRBJ2-1; D tentatively fits TRBD1 or TRBD2 (5 bases each). Germline CDR1 reads SQVTM; CDR2 reads ANQGSEA. This CDR3 spans 13 amino acids. Trimming took off 7 bases at V and 6 bases at J, with 16 bases between the two ends. The chain's CDR3 is CSAAGDGSNEQFF. The CDR3 nucleotides are TGCAGCGCCGCCGGGGACGGCAGCAATGAGCAGTTCTTC.

This clonotype came up many times. This chain links TRBV7-9 with TRBJ2-7; D gene unclear. V shed 5 bases and J shed 1 base, with 6 bases lying between them. From germline, CDR1 is SEHNR and CDR2 FQNEAQ (reference sequence). This CDR3 region has 12 residues. The CDR3 loop is CASSINSYEQYF. CDR3 DNA sequence: TGTGCCAGCAGCATAAATTCCTACGAGCAGTACTTC.

V usage is TRBV7-9 and J usage is TRBJ2-3, with a tentative D call TRBD1 (6 bases). Germline lookup yields CDR1 SEHNR and CDR2 FQNEAQ (reference sequence). V lost 5 bases to trimming and J lost 0 bases, with 15 bases between them. The CDR3 totals 16 residues. The CDR3 nucleotides are TGTGCCAGCAGCCAAGACAGGTTGGCTAGCACAGATACGCAGTATTTT. Translation gives CASSQDRLASTDTQYF.

The chain has TRBV12-3 or TRBV12-4 and TRBJ2-1; D gene uncertain. The CDR3 length is 13 residues. V was trimmed by 1 base and J by 9 bases, leaving 10 bases between them. The CDR3 sequence is CASSLDFRGEQFF. The CDR3 nucleotides are TGTGCCAGCAGTTTAGACTTCCGCGGTGAGCAGTTCTTC.

This clonotype was detected a few times. V gene TRBV6-1 combines with J gene TRBJ2-2; 7 bases align to TRBD1. CDR3 length equals 14 residues. Germline lookup yields CDR1 MNHNS and CDR2 SASEGT. V lost 6 bases, J lost 6 bases, and 7 bases stayed unmatched. CDR3 sequence: CASRLRQGPGELFF. The CDR3 DNA sequence: TGTGCCAGCAGGCTTCGACAGGGCCCCGGGGAGCTGTTTTTT.

In DNA, the CDR3 is TGTGCCAGCAGCTTGGGACGAACTAGCGGGAGGGTAACAGATACGCAGTATTTT. Translating gives CASSLGRTSGRVTDTQYF. The genes are TRBV7-8 and TRBJ2-3; 13 nucleotides line up with TRBD2. The germline V gene encodes CDR1 SGHVS and CDR2 FQNEAQ. This CDR3 spans 18 amino acids. The ends lost 3 bases at V and 3 bases at J; junction bases unmatched: 9.

This clonotype was seen a few times. CDR3: CASSKGTGGIGYTF. The CDR3 DNA reads as TGTGCCAGCAGCAAAGGAACCGGGGGCATCGGCTACACCTTC. This rearrangement joins TRBV21-1 to TRBJ1-2; the table assigns TRBD1, which was not confirmed against the DNA. TRBV21-1 has pseudogene status. The CDR3 is made up of 14 amino acids.

The gene calls are TRBV5-4 and TRBJ2-2; 10 positions agree with TRBD1. The V gene's germline CDR1 is SGHNT and CDR2 YYREEE (reference sequence). Trimming cost V 4 bases and J 6 bases; bases outside gene matches: 3. The CDR3 is made up of 14 amino acids. The CDR3, as DNA: TGTGCCAGCAGCCCCGACAGGGGGCCCGGGGAGCTGTTTTTT. It encodes CASSPDRGPGELFF.

DNA of the CDR3: TGCAGTGCTCCACCTAAACCCTTACCCGGAGCTTTCTTT. This encodes CSAPPKPLPGAFF. The chain joins TRBV20-1 to TRBJ1-1; unclear D gene. Per germline, CDR1 DFQATT and CDR2 SNEGSKA (reference sequence). Trimming cost V 5 bases and J 10 bases, with 20 bases left between them. This CDR3 contains 13 residues.

The chain links TRBV7-2 to TRBJ2-7; tentative D call: TRBD2 (5 bases). V lost 8 bases to trimming and J lost 0 bases, with 11 bases between them. The CDR3 loop spans 13 amino acids. The V gene's germline CDR1 is SGHTA and CDR2 FQGNSA. The CDR3 DNA reads TGTGCCAGCTCGGGGAAAAGCTCCTACGAGCAGTACTTC. It translates to CASSGKSSYEQYF.

Many counts were recorded for this clonotype. The rearrangement joins TRBV5-5 to TRBJ2-1; possibly TRBD2 for D (6 bases). Deletions cut 7 bases from V and 2 bases from J, with 10 bases between. The germline CDR1 and CDR2 sequences are SGHKS and YYEKEE (reference sequence). The CDR3 has 13 residues. CDR3: CASRSGPYNEQFF. CDR3 nucleotide sequence: TGTGCCAGCCGAAGCGGGCCCTACAATGAGCAGTTCTTC.

The rearrangement joins TRBV5-1 to TRBJ2-3, with 7 nucleotides matching TRBD1. CDR3 length: 15 amino acids. V dropped 4 bases and J dropped 0; count of bases not matched to a gene: 5. In germline, CDR1 is SGHRS, CDR2 YFSETQ. CDR3 protein: CASSHGQVSTDTQYF. CDR3 nucleotide sequence: TGCGCCAGCAGCCACGGACAGGTTAGCACAGATACGCAGTATTTT.

The chain couples TRBV11-2 to TRBJ2-1; D is unclear. Per germline, CDR1 SGHAT and CDR2 FQNNGV. V was pared by 0 bases and J by 0 bases, with 12 bases between. The CDR3 contains 17 residues. The CDR3 here is CASSLEGQIRSYNEQFF. The DNA of the CDR3 is TGTGCCAGCAGCTTAGAGGGTCAAATCCGCTCCTACAATGAGCAGTTCTTC.

CDR3 protein: CASSDRADNQPQHF. CDR3 coding DNA: TGTGCCAGCAGTGACAGGGCAGACAATCAGCCCCAGCATTTT. V and J are TRBV2 and TRBJ1-5; a possible D gene is TRBD1 (5 bases). The CDR3 extends over 14 amino acids. Germline CDR1 is SNHLY and CDR2 is FYNNEI. V was shortened by 3 bases and J by 3 bases, with 9 bases between the two germline ends.

This clonotype showed up just a few times. The chain joins TRBV6-2 or TRBV6-3 to TRBJ2-7, with 10 bases identical to TRBD2. Germline V gene lookup returns CDR1 MNHEY and CDR2 SVGEGT. The CDR3 loop spans 15 amino acids. J gave up 1 base and V 6 bases, and 6 bases lay outside the gene matches. CDR3 coding DNA: TGTGCCAGCAGGCTAGCGGGGGAGCTATCCTACGAGCAGTACTTC. Its protein is CASRLAGELSYEQYF.

In this sample, this clonotype turned up many times. V is TRBV5-1 and J is TRBJ2-6, with 9 bases matching TRBD2. The CDR3 is 18 residues long. With V trimmed by 0 bases and J by 0 bases, 4 bases remained unmatched. Germline V gene sequence: CDR1 SGHRS, CDR2 YFSETQ. The CDR3: CASSLETSGFSGANVLTF. CDR3 nucleotides: TGCGCCAGCAGCTTGGAGACTAGCGGCTTCTCTGGGGCCAACGTCCTGACTTTC.

The CDR3 nucleotides read TGCGCCAGCAGCCAAGGGAGCGCCGCGCTATATTTT. Amino acid sequence: CASSQGSAALYF. J is TRBJ2-3 and V is TRBV4-3; unclear D gene. CDR3 size: 12 residues. Germline assignment: CDR1 LGHNA and CDR2 YSLEER. Trimming shortened V by 1 base and J by 15 bases, and 14 bases separated the two germline ends.

This clonotype appeared a few times. The rearrangement joins TRBV14 to TRBJ2-5; 7 bases line up with TRBD2. The ends lost 0 bases at V and 3 bases at J; junction bases unmatched: 10. Germline loops: CDR1 SGHDN, CDR2 FVKESK. The CDR3 is made up of 17 amino acids. The CDR3 bases are TGTGCCAGCAGCCAAGAGTCTAGCGGCTCACCAAAAGAGACCCAGTACTTC. The encoded protein is CASSQESSGSPKETQYF.

The chain carries TRBV6-2 or TRBV6-3 and TRBJ2-7; D gene uncertain. Germline lookup yields CDR1 MNHEY and CDR2 SVGEGT. The CDR3 is 17 amino acids. Trimming stripped 1 base from V and 0 bases from J, with 16 bases between. CDR3 amino acids: CASSYFLTASLSYEQYF. The CDR3, as DNA: TGTGCCAGCAGTTACTTCCTCACAGCATCCCTCTCCTACGAGCAGTACTTC.